A selection of T cell receptor beta chains follows, all from one sample in a study of CD8 T cells in ankylosing spondylitis. TCRdb re-analysed the 5' RACE reads in MiXCR, keeping a single row per CDR3 protein. Among 200,000 to 250,000 distinct CDR3 sequences listed, more than 25% were seen once. The sequencing input was blood, either unsorted or a sorted T cell fraction (not recorded which). The source of these receptors is a male donor with ankylosing spondylitis or in good health (not recorded which). The conserved cysteine and the conserved F or W are not part of the CDR3 here. Fields, in order: V gene, clone size, J gene, CDR3 protein. Some rows have no size entry. The others give once, few or many, or a class for an expanded clone.

v_call: TRBV10-3
clone_size: .
j_call: TRBJ1-5
cdr3_aa: AISESSISTADQPQH

v_call: TRBV20-1
clone_size: .
j_call: TRBJ2-3
cdr3_aa: SARPGRGDGTDTQY

v_call: TRBV7-3
clone_size: many
j_call: TRBJ2-3
cdr3_aa: ASSRGGLAGPDTQY

v_call: TRBV20-1
clone_size: .
j_call: TRBJ2-2
cdr3_aa: SAMPPQGAGELF

v_call: TRBV15
clone_size: .
j_call: TRBJ2-3
cdr3_aa: ATSRDGSTQY

v_call: TRBV3-1
clone_size: few
j_call: TRBJ1-2
cdr3_aa: ASSPTGQGHYGYT

v_call: TRBV5-1
clone_size: few
j_call: TRBJ2-1
cdr3_aa: ASSYDDNEQF

v_call: TRBV4-3
clone_size: many
j_call: TRBJ2-1
cdr3_aa: ASSQGHTSYNEQF

v_call: TRBV29-1
clone_size: few
j_call: TRBJ2-7
cdr3_aa: TLSRCYEQY

v_call: TRBV5-6
clone_size: few
j_call: TRBJ2-7
cdr3_aa: ASSFRDREY

v_call: TRBV20-1
clone_size: .
j_call: TRBJ2-3
cdr3_aa: SARVGGLSTDTQY

v_call: TRBV20-1
clone_size: .
j_call: TRBJ2-5
cdr3_aa: SARLWDQETQY

v_call: TRBV25-1
clone_size: .
j_call: TRBJ2-7
cdr3_aa: ASSDPSRGAYEQY

v_call: TRBV11-2
clone_size: many
j_call: TRBJ2-2
cdr3_aa: ASTPRASGSMNGELF

v_call: TRBV28
clone_size: many
j_call: TRBJ1-2
cdr3_aa: ASTPGQGRRGYT

v_call: TRBV5-4
clone_size: many
j_call: TRBJ2-3
cdr3_aa: ASSLDALRRDTQY

v_call: TRBV3-1
clone_size: many
j_call: TRBJ2-5
cdr3_aa: ASSQEMALWY

v_call: TRBV20-1
clone_size: few
j_call: TRBJ2-7
cdr3_aa: SGVAGGPEQY

v_call: TRBV20-1
clone_size: .
j_call: TRBJ2-2
cdr3_aa: SARAGGKAGELF

v_call: TRBV5-1
clone_size: many
j_call: TRBJ1-3
cdr3_aa: ASSRDFSGNTIY

v_call: TRBV20-1
clone_size: many
j_call: TRBJ2-5
cdr3_aa: SARSSRTSGRETQY

v_call: TRBV20-1
clone_size: .
j_call: TRBJ2-3
cdr3_aa: SASGGQGPTDTQY

v_call: TRBV5-4
clone_size: once
j_call: TRBJ1-5
cdr3_aa: ASSLHGSNGPQH

v_call: TRBV15
clone_size: few
j_call: TRBJ2-5
cdr3_aa: ATSRDRVGQETQY

v_call: TRBV29-1
clone_size: few
j_call: TRBJ1-4
cdr3_aa: SGLRDRAEKLF

v_call: TRBV20-1
clone_size: .
j_call: TRBJ1-2
cdr3_aa: SASHRAGGYT

v_call: TRBV29-1
clone_size: .
j_call: TRBJ2-3
cdr3_aa: SVKRGLAGVADTQY

v_call: TRBV4-1
clone_size: many
j_call: TRBJ1-4
cdr3_aa: ASRRSRGGTNEKLF

v_call: TRBV6-1
clone_size: many
j_call: TRBJ2-3
cdr3_aa: ASSPLAGSSTDTQY

v_call: TRBV29-1
clone_size: few
j_call: TRBJ1-5
cdr3_aa: SVKGSNQPQH

v_call: TRBV12-3/TRBV12-4
clone_size: few
j_call: TRBJ2-7
cdr3_aa: ASSLAYRAYEQY

v_call: TRBV5-1
clone_size: .
j_call: TRBJ1-6
cdr3_aa: ASSFKGAENSPLH

v_call: TRBV20-1
clone_size: many
j_call: TRBJ1-5
cdr3_aa: SASSLGGRTPLAQPQH

v_call: TRBV4-2
clone_size: many
j_call: TRBJ2-3
cdr3_aa: ASSQPGDGTDTQY

v_call: TRBV12-3/TRBV12-4
clone_size: .
j_call: TRBJ2-1
cdr3_aa: ASSKGDEQF

v_call: TRBV5-1
clone_size: many
j_call: TRBJ1-1
cdr3_aa: ASSHTMNTEAF

v_call: TRBV29-1
clone_size: many
j_call: TRBJ2-5
cdr3_aa: SVGSRAGAETQY

v_call: TRBV19
clone_size: many
j_call: TRBJ2-5
cdr3_aa: ASSQGAGRIKY

v_call: TRBV18
clone_size: .
j_call: TRBJ1-2
cdr3_aa: ASSPLSATLEGYT

v_call: TRBV7-2
clone_size: .
j_call: TRBJ2-7
cdr3_aa: ASSLETGSGFEQY

v_call: TRBV29-1
clone_size: .
j_call: TRBJ2-7
cdr3_aa: SVASGDEQY